Below are 32 T cell receptor beta chains sequenced from a single sample in a study of blood T cell repertoires in COVID-19. The table came from immunoSEQ multiplex PCR; TCRdb's copy has only in-frame clones and leaves some out. Among over 90,000 clones listed, over 65% were seen once. The sequencing input was peripheral blood. These receptors all come from a man aged 70-80 years with COVID-19, enrolled during active disease.

CDR3 sequence: CASSLAGTSGPTKQYF. The CDR3 DNA reads TGTGCCAGCAGCTTGGCCGGGACTAGCGGACCTACGAAGCAGTACTTC. The rearrangement joins TRBV5-4 to TRBJ2-7; the match to TRBD2 covers 11 bases. The germline gives CDR1 SGHNT, CDR2 YYREEE (reference sequence). The CDR3 runs to 16 residues. After removal of 0 bases from V and 8 bases from J, the junction contained 10 bases not matched to a gene.

This rearrangement joins TRBV11-1 to TRBJ2-5; D perhaps matches TRBD2 (6 bases). From germline, CDR1 is SGHAT and CDR2 FQDESV (reference sequence). Trimming pared 0 bases from V and 7 bases from J, leaving 12 bases between. The CDR3 runs to 14 residues. Written as DNA, the CDR3 is TGTGCCAGCAGCTTAGCGGGACTTTCATCGACCCAGTACTTC. Translating it yields CASSLAGLSSTQYF.

The V call is TRBV5-4, the J call TRBJ1-3, with D perhaps matching TRBD1 (6 bases). Germline CDR1 is SGHNT and CDR2 is YYREEE (reference sequence). The CDR3 sequence is 13 residues long. V shed 5 bases and J shed 3 bases, with 9 bases lying between them. The chain's CDR3 is CASSYRDGNTIYF. CDR3 DNA sequence: TGTGCCAGCAGTTACAGGGATGGAAACACCATATATTTT. The full variable domain, completed using reference TRBV5-4 and TRBJ1-3, is ETGVTQSPTHLIKTRGQQVTLRCSSQSGHNTVSWYQQALGQGPQFIFQYYREEENGRGNFPPRFSGLQFPNYSSELNVNALELDDSALYLCASSYRDGNTIYFGEGSWLTVV.

This sequence joins TRBV29-1 and TRBJ2-5; 9 bases match TRBD2. This CDR3 contains 13 residues. Germline V lookup: CDR1 SQVTM, CDR2 ANQGSEA. The J segment lost 5 bases and the V segment lost 3 bases, leaving 4 bases of the junction unmatched. This CDR3 is CSVEGLAGETQYF. The CDR3 region has the DNA TGCAGCGTTGAGGGGCTAGCGGGGGAGACCCAGTACTTC.

This chain connects TRBV9 to TRBJ2-1, with TRBD2 identical over 7 bases. In germline, CDR1 is SGDLS, CDR2 YYNGEE. This CDR3 has 19 amino acids. V lost 2 bases to trimming and J lost 0 bases; unmatched junction nucleotides: 14. CDR3 in DNA: TGTGCCAGCAGCGTGGGCCCCGCTACTAGCGTCGGCTCCTACAATGAGCAGTTCTTC. This sequence encodes CASSVGPATSVGSYNEQFF.

CDR3 sequence reads: CASSKTGVGDTQYF. The CDR3 bases are TGCGCCAGCAGCAAAACAGGGGTCGGAGATACGCAGTATTTT. The chain uses TRBV5-1 and TRBJ2-3; 7 bases are a match to TRBD1. Trimming removed 4 bases from V and 5 bases from J; junction bases left unmatched: 7. Germline assignment: CDR1 SGHRS and CDR2 YFSETQ. The CDR3 extends over 14 amino acids. Full variable domain (outside the CDR3, taken from reference TRBV5-1 and TRBJ2-3): KAGVTQTPRYLIKTRGQQVTLSCSPISGHRSVSWYQQTPGQGLQFLFEYFSETQRNKGNFPGRFSGRQFSNSRSEMNVSTLELGDSALYLCASSKTGVGDTQYFGPGTRLTVL.

Only a few counts were recorded for this clone. V usage is TRBV18 and J usage is TRBJ2-2; tentative D call: TRBD1 (5 bases). V shed 0 bases and J shed 5 bases, with 10 bases lying between them. There are 15 residues in the CDR3. CDR1 is KGHSH and CDR2 is LQKENI in the germline V gene. CDR3 nucleotide sequence: TGTGCCAGCTCACCACCGTCCCAGGGAACCGGGGAGCTGTTTTTT. The encoded protein is CASSPPSQGTGELFF. Using reference TRBV18 and TRBJ2-2 for the parts outside the CDR3, the full variable domain is NAGVMQNPRHLVRRRGQEARLRCSPMKGHSHVYWYRQLPEEGLKFMVYLQKENIIDESGMPKERFSAEFPKEGPSILRIQQVVRGDSAAYFCASSPPSQGTGELFFGEGSRLTVL.

The rearrangement links TRBV28 to TRBJ1-4; D may be TRBD1 (5 bases). Trimming pared 6 bases from V and 7 bases from J, leaving 12 bases between. The CDR3 spans 13 residues. CDR1 MDHEN and CDR2 SYDVKM come from the germline V gene. CDR3 sequence (DNA): TGTGCCAGCAGCACGACCAGGGTTGAAAAACTGTTTTTT. Translating gives CASSTTRVEKLFF.

V usage is TRBV27 and J usage is TRBJ2-3; 8 bases fit TRBD2. Germline V gene lookup returns CDR1 MNHEY and CDR2 SMNVEV (reference sequence). The V gene end was trimmed by 5 bases and the J gene end by 0 bases; junction bases not matched to a gene: 1. CDR3 size: 14 residues. CDR3 bases: TGTGCCAGCAGTATAGCGGGAAGCACAGATACGCAGTATTTT. Protein sequence: CASSIAGSTDTQYF.

The V call is TRBV4-3, the J call TRBJ1-3; D not resolved. This CDR3 has 14 residues. The germline V and J ends were trimmed by 1 base and 0 bases, with 4 bases remaining between them. Germline CDR1 reads LGHNA; CDR2 reads YSLEER. The CDR3 loop is CASSQGYSGNTIYF. The CDR3 DNA sequence: TGCGCCAGCAGCCAAGGCTACTCTGGAAACACCATATATTTT.

The V and J genes are TRBV27 and TRBJ1-2; the D gene is possibly TRBD1 (5 bases). This CDR3 has 13 amino acids. Germline assignment: CDR1 MNHEY and CDR2 SMNVEV (reference sequence). The germline V and J ends were trimmed by 3 bases and 7 bases, with 12 bases remaining between them. CDR3: CASSFLLGGGYTF. The CDR3, as DNA: TGTGCCAGCAGTTTCTTACTGGGGGGTGGCTACACCTTC.

The rearrangement links TRBV9 to TRBJ2-7, with D uncertain. This CDR3 has 13 amino acids. Germline values: CDR1 SGDLS, CDR2 YYNGEE. V lost 1 base, J lost 5 bases, and 10 bases lay in between. The CDR3 nucleotides read TGTGCCAGCAGCGTACGCTTCCGGGACGAGCAGTACTTC. Translated: CASSVRFRDEQYF.

The V call is TRBV2, the J call TRBJ1-1; D remains unclear. CDR1 is SNHLY and CDR2 is FYNNEI in the germline V gene. V dropped 7 bases and J dropped 1 base, with 16 bases sitting between them. The CDR3 spans 15 residues. The CDR3 spells CASTVESLTNTEAFF. The CDR3 DNA sequence: TGTGCCAGCACCGTTGAAAGCCTAACGAACACTGAAGCTTTCTTT.

The chain carries TRBV5-1 and TRBJ1-2, with a possible D match to TRBD1 (5 bases). Germline CDR1 and CDR2: SGHRS and YFSETQ. V dropped 0 bases and J dropped 9 bases, with 15 bases sitting between them. This CDR3 has 14 amino acids. CDR3 in DNA: TGCGCCAGCAGCTTGGGGGGCGGGAGGCCAAGCTACACCTTC. It codes for CASSLGGGRPSYTF.

The chain links TRBV4-1 to TRBJ2-7; 10 bases are shared with TRBD1. Trimming removed 6 bases from V and 5 bases from J; junction bases left unmatched: 4. The CDR3 runs 13 residues. From germline, CDR1 is MGHRA and CDR2 YSYEKL. The CDR3 DNA is TGCGCCAGCAGGGGGACAGGGGTACACGAGCAGTACTTC. The encoded protein is CASRGTGVHEQYF.

V gene TRBV6-5 combines with J gene TRBJ2-1; 7 nucleotides line up with TRBD2. Germline trimming cut 5 bases from V and 8 bases from J; bases unmatched to any gene: 9. The length of the CDR3 is 14 residues. Germline lookup yields CDR1 MNHEY and CDR2 SVGAGI. The CDR3 sequence is CASSHNRLADEQFF. The CDR3 nucleotides read TGTGCCAGCAGTCATAATCGACTAGCCGATGAGCAGTTCTTC.

The CDR3: CASRGDRGRGEKLFF. CDR3 bases: TGTGCCAGTAGAGGTGACAGGGGGCGCGGTGAAAAACTGTTTTTT. The gene calls are TRBV19 and TRBJ1-4; 10 nucleotides agree with TRBD1. The CDR3 covers 15 residues. Germline loops: CDR1 LNHDA, CDR2 SQIVND (reference sequence). The V and J ends lost 6 bases and 7 bases, in that order; junction bases with no gene match: 8.

The J gene is TRBJ1-1, the V gene TRBV19; 7 positions agree with TRBD1. Trimming removed 9 bases from V and 4 bases from J; junction bases left unmatched: 11. The CDR3 totals 14 residues. Germline values: CDR1 LNHDA, CDR2 SQIVND (reference sequence). CDR3 in amino acids: CASKRTGSLTEAFF. The CDR3 nucleotides read TGTGCCAGCAAAAGGACAGGTAGCCTCACTGAAGCTTTCTTT.

The J gene is TRBJ2-7, the V gene TRBV19; 13 bases are shared with TRBD2. Germline values: CDR1 LNHDA, CDR2 SQIVND (reference sequence). V was clipped by 9 bases and J by 7 bases; unmatched bases: 18. This CDR3 has 17 amino acids. CDR3 in DNA: TGTGCCAGAACATATAGTCCTCGACTAGCGGGAGGCGGAGAGCAGTACTTC. Amino acids: CARTYSPRLAGGGEQYF.

The chain couples TRBV7-2 to TRBJ2-7; D perhaps matches TRBD1 (5 bases). Germline CDR1 is SGHTA and CDR2 is FQGNSA. V gave up 1 base and J gave up 6 bases, with 13 bases separating them. The CDR3 is made up of 14 amino acids. The CDR3 nucleotides are TGTGCCAGCAGCTTAGAAGGGGATGGTCGCGAGCAGTACTTC. Translation gives CASSLEGDGREQYF.

The chain couples TRBV18 to TRBJ1-2, with TRBD1 matching over 7 bases. Germline V gene lookup returns CDR1 KGHSH and CDR2 LQKENI. This CDR3 region has 15 residues. V was clipped by 2 bases and J by 5 bases; unmatched bases: 8. The CDR3 loop is CASSPWGQNYYGYTF. CDR3 nucleotide sequence: TGTGCCAGCTCACCATGGGGACAGAACTATTATGGCTACACCTTC.

This clone showed up just a few times. The rearrangement joins TRBV15 to TRBJ2-2, with D uncertain. Between the trimmed V and J ends, which lost 1 base and 0 bases, there was a span of 6 bases. CDR3 length: 15 amino acids. From germline, CDR1 is LNHNV and CDR2 YYDKDF (reference sequence). CDR3 bases: TGTGCCACCAGCAGAGTGGTAGCGAACACCGGGGAGCTGTTTTTT. Its protein is CATSRVVANTGELFF.

The chain recombines TRBV4-1 with TRBJ2-7; 7 bases are shared with TRBD1. The V segment lost 1 base and the J segment 1 base; nucleotides outside the gene matches: 10. The CDR3 has 17 amino acids. Germline V gives CDR1 MGHRA, CDR2 YSYEKL. CDR3 nucleotide sequence: TGCGCCAGCAGCCAAGTTTGGGTCCGGGACAGATCCTACGAGCAGTACTTC. This encodes CASSQVWVRDRSYEQYF.

The gene calls are TRBV6-5 and TRBJ1-2; 7 positions match TRBD1. V dropped 4 bases and J dropped 4; count of bases not matched to a gene: 9. The CDR3 consists of 15 residues. Per germline, CDR1 MNHEY and CDR2 SVGAGI. The CDR3 here is CASSWSGQVRYGYTF. The CDR3 region has the DNA TGTGCCAGCAGTTGGTCTGGACAGGTTCGCTATGGCTACACCTTC.

The chain combines TRBV6-6 with TRBJ1-4, with D possibly TRBD1 on 5 matching bases. The CDR3 is 14 residues long. CDR1 MNHNY and CDR2 SVGAGI come from the germline V gene (reference sequence). Trimming took off 6 bases at V and 2 bases at J, with 10 bases between the two ends. The CDR3 loop reads CASSADSTNEKLFF. In DNA form, the CDR3 reads TGTGCCAGCAGCGCCGACAGTACTAATGAAAAACTGTTTTTT.

The chain has TRBV5-1 and TRBJ1-2; no reliable D call. The CDR3 is 14 residues long. CDR1 and CDR2 (germline): SGHRS, YFSETQ. The V end was cut by 3 bases, the J end by 2 bases, with 11 bases between. The CDR3: CASSSATGNYGYTF. The DNA of the CDR3 is TGCGCCAGCAGCTCCGCCACGGGGAACTATGGCTACACCTTC. The full variable domain, with the rest looked up from reference TRBV5-1 and TRBJ1-2, is KAGVTQTPRYLIKTRGQQVTLSCSPISGHRSVSWYQQTPGQGLQFLFEYFSETQRNKGNFPGRFSGRQFSNSRSEMNVSTLELGDSALYLCASSSATGNYGYTFGSGTRLTVV.

This chain uses TRBV19 with TRBJ2-5; D not certain. Germline CDR1 is LNHDA and CDR2 is SQIVND (reference sequence). Trimming cost V 6 bases and J 2 bases, with 13 bases left between them. The CDR3 spans 14 residues. CDR3 in amino acids: CASSDFSGQETQYF. The CDR3 bases are TGTGCCAGTAGCGATTTCTCAGGTCAAGAGACCCAGTACTTC.

V usage is TRBV9 and J usage is TRBJ2-1; 12 bases fit TRBD2. The V segment lost 0 bases and the J segment 4 bases; nucleotides outside the gene matches: 2. The CDR3 has 16 residues. Per germline, CDR1 SGDLS and CDR2 YYNGEE. In DNA form, the CDR3 reads TGTGCCAGCAGCGTAGGAGGGACTAGCGGGTACAATGAGCAGTTCTTC. Translated, it gives CASSVGGTSGYNEQFF.

V gene TRBV30 combines with J gene TRBJ2-1, with 13 bases that match TRBD2. Germline V gene sequence: CDR1 GTSNPN, CDR2 SVGIG (reference sequence). J gave up 7 bases and V 6 bases, and 6 bases lay outside the gene matches. CDR3 size: 14 residues. The CDR3 loop is CACKGLAGLNEQFF. The CDR3 bases are TGTGCCTGTAAGGGACTAGCGGGACTTAATGAGCAGTTCTTC.

The rearrangement joins TRBV4-1 to TRBJ1-1; no firm D call. This CDR3 has 15 residues. Trimming took 5 bases from V and 7 from J, leaving 20 bases between them. The germline gives CDR1 MGHRA, CDR2 YSYEKL. The CDR3 nucleotides read TGCGCCAGCAGCAGCCTAACTCGGAGCGGAGGTGAAGCTTTCTTT. Its protein is CASSSLTRSGGEAFF.

This rearrangement joins TRBV4-1 to TRBJ2-7; 8 bases are shared with TRBD1. With V trimmed by 4 bases and J by 2 bases, 1 base remained unmatched. Germline V gene lookup returns CDR1 MGHRA and CDR2 YSYEKL. This CDR3 comprises 13 residues. The CDR3 DNA sequence: TGCGCCAGCAGCCGGACAGGGACCTACGAGCAGTACTTC. This translates into CASSRTGTYEQYF.

V usage is TRBV19 and J usage is TRBJ2-1; a weak D match, TRBD2 (6 bases). Germline CDR1 reads LNHDA; CDR2 reads SQIVND (reference sequence). The CDR3 extends over 13 amino acids. V lost 5 bases to trimming and J lost 8 bases, with 13 bases between them. Written as DNA, the CDR3 is TGTGCCAGTAGTGGAACGGGAGTCCATGAGCAGTTCTTC. Translating gives CASSGTGVHEQFF.